The subject of this entry is one T cell receptor beta chain. Its target is unknown. Different DNA sequences within this sample yield the same CDR3. The repertoire was sequenced with immunoSEQ multiplex PCR; TCRdb's copy has only in-frame clones and lacks some. Of 30,000 or so clones in the sample, about 90% were seen once. Germline V CDR1 and CDR2: SGHTA, FQGNSA. This CDR3 has 13 amino acids. V was pared by 3 bases and J by 3 bases, with 7 bases between. The sample originates from a study of T cells in localized non-small cell lung cancer. Points from the study as a whole: A raised T cell density in blood coincided with lengthier overall survival.

The source was peripheral blood, collected before any cancer treatment. This receptor was obtained from a female donor at least 60 years old with stage I lung adenocarcinoma. The chain couples TRBV7-2 to TRBJ2-3, with D tentatively TRBD2 (6 bases). This chain's CDR3 is CASSLGGTDTQYF. CDR3 nucleotide sequence: TGTGCCAGCAGCTTGGGAGGAACAGATACGCAGTATTTT.